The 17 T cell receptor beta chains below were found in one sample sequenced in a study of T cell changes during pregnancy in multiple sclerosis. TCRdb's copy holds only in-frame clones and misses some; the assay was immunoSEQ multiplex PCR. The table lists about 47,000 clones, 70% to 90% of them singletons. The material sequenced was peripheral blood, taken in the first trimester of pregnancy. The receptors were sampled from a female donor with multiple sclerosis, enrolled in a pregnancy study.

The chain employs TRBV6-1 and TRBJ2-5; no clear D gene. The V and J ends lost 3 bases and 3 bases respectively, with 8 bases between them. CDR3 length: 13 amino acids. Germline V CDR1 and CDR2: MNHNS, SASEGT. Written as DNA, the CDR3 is TGTGCCAGCAGTGATGACCGGGAAGAGACCCAGTACTTC. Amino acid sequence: CASSDDREETQYF.

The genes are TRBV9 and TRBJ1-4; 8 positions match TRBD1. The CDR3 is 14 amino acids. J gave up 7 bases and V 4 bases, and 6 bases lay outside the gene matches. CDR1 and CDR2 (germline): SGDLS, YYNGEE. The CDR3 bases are TGTGCCAGCAGCCCGGACAGGGCGGGTGAAAAACTGTTTTTT. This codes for CASSPDRAGEKLFF.

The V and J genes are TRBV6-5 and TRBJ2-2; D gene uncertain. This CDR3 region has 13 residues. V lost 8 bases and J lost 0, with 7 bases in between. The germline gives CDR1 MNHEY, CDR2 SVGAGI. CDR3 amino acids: CASENTNTGELFF. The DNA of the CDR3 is TGTGCCAGCGAAAACACGAACACCGGGGAGCTGTTTTTT.

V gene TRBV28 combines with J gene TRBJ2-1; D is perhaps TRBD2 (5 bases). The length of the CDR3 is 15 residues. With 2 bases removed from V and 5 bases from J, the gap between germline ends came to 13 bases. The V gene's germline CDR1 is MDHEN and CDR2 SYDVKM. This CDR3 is CASSLPGVVDNEQFF. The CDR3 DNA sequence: TGTGCCAGCAGTTTACCCGGGGTTGTAGACAATGAGCAGTTCTTC.

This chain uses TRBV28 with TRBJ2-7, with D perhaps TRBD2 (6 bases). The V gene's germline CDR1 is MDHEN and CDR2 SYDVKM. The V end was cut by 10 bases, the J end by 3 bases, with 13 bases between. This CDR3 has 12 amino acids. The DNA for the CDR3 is TGTGCCACCGGGACTCCTTACTACGAGCAGTACTTC. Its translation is CATGTPYYEQYF. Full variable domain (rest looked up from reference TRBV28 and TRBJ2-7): DVKVTQSSRYLVKRTGEKVFLECVQDMDHENMFWYRQDPGLGLRLIYFSYDVKMKEKGDIPEGYSVSREKKERFSLILESASTNQTSMYLCATGTPYYEQYFGPGTRLTVT.

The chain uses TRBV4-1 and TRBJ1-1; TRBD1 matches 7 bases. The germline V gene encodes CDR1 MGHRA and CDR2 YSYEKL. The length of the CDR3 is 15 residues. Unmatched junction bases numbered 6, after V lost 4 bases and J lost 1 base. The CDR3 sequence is CASSRPDRENTEAFF. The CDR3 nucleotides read TGCGCCAGCAGCCGGCCTGACAGGGAGAACACTGAAGCTTTCTTT.

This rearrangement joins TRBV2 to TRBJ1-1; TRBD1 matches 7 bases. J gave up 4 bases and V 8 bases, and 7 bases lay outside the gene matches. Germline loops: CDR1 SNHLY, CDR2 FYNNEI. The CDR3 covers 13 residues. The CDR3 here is CASVTDRATEAFF. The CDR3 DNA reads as TGTGCCAGCGTTACTGACAGGGCCACTGAAGCTTTCTTT.

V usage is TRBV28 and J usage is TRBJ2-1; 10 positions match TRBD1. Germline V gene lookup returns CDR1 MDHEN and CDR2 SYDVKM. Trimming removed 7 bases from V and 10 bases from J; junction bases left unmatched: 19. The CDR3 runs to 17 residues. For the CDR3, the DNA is TGTGCCAGCATTCCTACCTTGGGGGACAGGGGTTTAGGGGAGCAGTTCTTC. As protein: CASIPTLGDRGLGEQFF.

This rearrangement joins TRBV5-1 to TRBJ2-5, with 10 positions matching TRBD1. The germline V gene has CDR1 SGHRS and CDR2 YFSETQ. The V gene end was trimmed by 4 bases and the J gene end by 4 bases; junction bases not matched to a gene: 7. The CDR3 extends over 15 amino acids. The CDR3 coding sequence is TGCGCCAGCAGCCCAGGACAGGGGGTATCAGAGACCCAGTACTTC. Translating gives CASSPGQGVSETQYF.

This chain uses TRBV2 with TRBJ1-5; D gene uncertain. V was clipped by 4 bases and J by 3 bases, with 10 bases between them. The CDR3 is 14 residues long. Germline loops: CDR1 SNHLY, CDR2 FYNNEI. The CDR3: CASSGERVNQPQHF. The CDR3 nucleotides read TGTGCCAGCAGTGGGGAGAGGGTCAATCAGCCCCAGCATTTT.

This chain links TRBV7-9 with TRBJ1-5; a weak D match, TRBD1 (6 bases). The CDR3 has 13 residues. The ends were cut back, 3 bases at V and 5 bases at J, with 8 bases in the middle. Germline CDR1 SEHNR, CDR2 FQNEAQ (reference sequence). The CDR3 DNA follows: TGTGCCAGCAGCTTCGAGGGGGATCAGCCCCAGCATTTT. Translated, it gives CASSFEGDQPQHF.

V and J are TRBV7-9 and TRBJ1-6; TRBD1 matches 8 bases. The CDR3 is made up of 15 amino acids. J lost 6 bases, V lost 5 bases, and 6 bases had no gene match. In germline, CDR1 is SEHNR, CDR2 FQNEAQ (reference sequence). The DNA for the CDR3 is TGTGCCAGCAGCCCACAGGGGGGAGGTAATTCACCCCTCCACTTT. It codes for CASSPQGGGNSPLHF.

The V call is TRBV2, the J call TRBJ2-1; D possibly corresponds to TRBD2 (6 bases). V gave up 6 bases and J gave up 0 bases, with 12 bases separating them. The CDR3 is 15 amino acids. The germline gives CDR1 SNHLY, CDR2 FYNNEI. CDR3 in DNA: TGTGCCAGCAGAGCTACTAGCATCTCCTACAATGAGCAGTTCTTC. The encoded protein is CASRATSISYNEQFF.

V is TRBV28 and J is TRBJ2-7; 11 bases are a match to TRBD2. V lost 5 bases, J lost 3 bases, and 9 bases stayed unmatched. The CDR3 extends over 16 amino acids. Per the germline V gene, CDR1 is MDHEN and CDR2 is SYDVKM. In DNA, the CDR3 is TGTGCCAGCAGTACACGACTAGCGGGGATACACTACGAGCAGTACTTC. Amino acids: CASSTRLAGIHYEQYF. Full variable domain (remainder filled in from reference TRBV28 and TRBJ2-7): DVKVTQSSRYLVKRTGEKVFLECVQDMDHENMFWYRQDPGLGLRLIYFSYDVKMKEKGDIPEGYSVSREKKERFSLILESASTNQTSMYLCASSTRLAGIHYEQYFGPGTRLTVT.

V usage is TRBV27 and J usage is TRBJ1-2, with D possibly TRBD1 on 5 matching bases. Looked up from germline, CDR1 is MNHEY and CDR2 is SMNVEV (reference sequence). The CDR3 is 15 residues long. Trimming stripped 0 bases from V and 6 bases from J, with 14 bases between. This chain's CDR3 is CASSLSKGPWNGYTF. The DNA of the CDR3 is TGTGCCAGCAGTTTATCGAAGGGGCCGTGGAATGGCTACACCTTC.

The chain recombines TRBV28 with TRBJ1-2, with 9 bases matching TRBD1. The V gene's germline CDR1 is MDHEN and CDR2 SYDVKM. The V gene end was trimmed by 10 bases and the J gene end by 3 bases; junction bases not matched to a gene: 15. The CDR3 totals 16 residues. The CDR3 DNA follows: TGTGCCACTTATGGGGGACAGGGTGTAAAATACTATGGCTACACCTTC. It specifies CATYGGQGVKYYGYTF.

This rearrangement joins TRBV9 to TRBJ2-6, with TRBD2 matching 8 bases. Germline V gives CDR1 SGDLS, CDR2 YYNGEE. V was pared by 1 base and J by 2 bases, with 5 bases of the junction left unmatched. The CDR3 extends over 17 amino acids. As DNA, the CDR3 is TGTGCCAGCAGCGTAAGCGGGGGAGGCACTGGGGCCAACGTCCTGACTTTC. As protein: CASSVSGGGTGANVLTF.